This paragraph covers one TCR beta chain sequence. The antigen is undetermined. The data stem from a study of T-cell memory formation after mild COVID-19. Background on the study: There were largely donor-specific TCR clusters. Study results and caveats: In pre-infection memory, a portion of responding clones appeared, which suggested that cross-reactive memory joined. CM and EM subsets held most contracting CD4+ clones; EMRA held CD8+ ones.

Germline-derived CDR1 and CDR2 are SGHNT and YYREEE (reference sequence). V was clipped by 4 bases and J by 5 bases, with 16 bases between them. CDR3 length: 15 amino acids. TCRdb redid the calling of the 5' RACE reads with MiXCR, one entry per CDR3 protein. Here the sample spans approximately 430,000 distinct CDR3 sequences, 20% to 30% being singletons. Sequencing was done on a sample of PBMCs or a T cell subset sorted from them (not recorded which). This sequence joins TRBV5-4 and TRBJ1-5, with D possibly matching TRBD1 (5 bases). This TCR was sampled from an adult woman who had mild COVID-19 (a few samples of this study predate the infection). Cell type and time point are not known. CDR3 DNA sequence: TGTGCCAGCAGCAACTCAGGGAGAGGAGATCAGCCCCAGCATTTT. Translated, it gives CASSNSGRGDQPQHF.